This TCR beta chain was retrieved from a study of response to subunit inactivated influenza vaccine. CDR3 length equals 14 residues. Germline V gene lookup returns CDR1 LGHNA and CDR2 YSLEER. V was shortened by 1 base and J by 0 bases, with 7 bases between the two germline ends. This clonotype was found a few times. Its target is not known. Using its own MiXCR run on the RT-PCR reads, TCRdb lists one record per CDR3 protein. Among 500,000 to 650,000 distinct CDR3 sequences listed, around 8% were seen once. The study's findings and limits: Seasonal influenza vaccination, on each occasion, was suggested by the authors to recruit few new T cells.

The clonotype comes from a man aged 50-75 years who received an inactivated influenza vaccine. The chain employs TRBV4-3 and TRBJ2-7; D may match TRBD1 or TRBD2 (5 bases each). The specimen was PBMCs from blood, collected roughly 24 months after vaccination. Here the CDR3 DNA reads TGCGCCAGCAGCCAAGGGGGACCCTCCTACGAGCAGTACTTC. Protein sequence: CASSQGGPSYEQYF.